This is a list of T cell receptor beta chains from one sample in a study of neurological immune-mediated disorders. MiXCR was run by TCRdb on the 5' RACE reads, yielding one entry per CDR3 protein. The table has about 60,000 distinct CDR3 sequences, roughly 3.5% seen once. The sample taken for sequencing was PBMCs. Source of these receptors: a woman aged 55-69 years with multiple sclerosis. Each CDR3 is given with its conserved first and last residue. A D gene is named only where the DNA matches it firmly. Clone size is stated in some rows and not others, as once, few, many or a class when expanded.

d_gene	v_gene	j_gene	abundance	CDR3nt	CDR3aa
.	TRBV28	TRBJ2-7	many	TGTGCCAGCAGACGGGACACCTCCTACGAGCAGTACTTC	CASRRDTSYEQYF
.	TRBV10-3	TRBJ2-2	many	TGTGCCATCAGTGGCCGGGCCGCCGGGGAGCTGTTTTTT	CAISGRAAGELFF
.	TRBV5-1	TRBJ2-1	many	TGCGCCAGCAGCTTGTTAAGGGGGGTGGGGAATGAGCAGTTCTTC	CASSLLRGVGNEQFF
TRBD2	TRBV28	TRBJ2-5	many	TGTGCCAGCAGTATTCGACGACTAGCGGGAGGAACCAAGACCCAGTACTTC	CASSIRRLAGGTKTQYF
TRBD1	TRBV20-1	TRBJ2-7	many	TGCAGTGCTAGAGGAAAACCGGGACAGGGGCCGCACGAGCAGTACTTC	CSARGKPGQGPHEQYF
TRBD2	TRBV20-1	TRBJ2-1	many	TGCAGTGCTCTAGCGGGAGGGAAACGCAATGAGCAGTTCTTC	CSALAGGKRNEQFF
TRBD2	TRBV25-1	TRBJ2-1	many	TGTGCCAGCAGTCCCCCTAGCGGGAGGGCCCAAGGCAATGAGCAGTTCTTC	CASSPPSGRAQGNEQFF
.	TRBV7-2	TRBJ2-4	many	TGTGCCAGCAGCCTGGACATAGCCAAAAACATTCAGTACTTC	CASSLDIAKNIQYF
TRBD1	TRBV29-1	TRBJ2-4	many	TGCAGCGTCGATGACAGGGTCAAAAACATTCAGTACTTC	CSVDDRVKNIQYF
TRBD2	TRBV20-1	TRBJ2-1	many	TGCAGTGCGGATCCTAGCGGGAGTAACAATGAGCAGTTCTTC	CSADPSGSNNEQFF
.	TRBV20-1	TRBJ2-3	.	TGCAGTGCTCCGACTAGACTCACAGATACGCAGTATTTT	CSAPTRLTDTQYF
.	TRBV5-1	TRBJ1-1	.	TGCGCCAGTTCCATATTGGGGTATGCGAACACTGAAGCTTTCTTT	CASSILGYANTEAFF
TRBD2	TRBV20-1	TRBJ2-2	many	TGCAGTGCTAGACCCCTGACTAGCGGGAAGGTCGGGGAGCTGTTTTTT	CSARPLTSGKVGELFF
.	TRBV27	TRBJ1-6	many	TGTGCCAGCAGTTTCCGGCAGAGCAATTCACCCCTCCACTTT	CASSFRQSNSPLHF
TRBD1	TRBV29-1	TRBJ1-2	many	TGCAGCGTGCGACCGGGACAGCAAAATACTAACTATGGCTACACCTTC	CSVRPGQQNTNYGYTF
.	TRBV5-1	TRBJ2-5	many	TGCGCCAGCAGCTTTTCGGAGACCCAGTACTTC	CASSFSETQYF
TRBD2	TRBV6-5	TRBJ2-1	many	TGTGCCAGCAACCTAGGACTAGCGGGAGCGACCCCGAATGAGCAGTTCTTC	CASNLGLAGATPNEQFF
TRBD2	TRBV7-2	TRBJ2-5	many	TGTGCCAGCAGCTTAGTTCCGACTAGCGGGGGGGCCGTGGAGACCCAGTACTTC	CASSLVPTSGGAVETQYF
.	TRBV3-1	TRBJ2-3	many	TGTGCCAGCAGCCAATCGTCACGGGTAGATACGCAGTATTTT	CASSQSSRVDTQYF
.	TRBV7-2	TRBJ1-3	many	TGTGCCAGCAGCTTAGCTCCGGTGAGCTCTGGAAACACCATATATTTT	CASSLAPVSSGNTIYF
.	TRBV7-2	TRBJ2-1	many	TGTGCCAGCAGTCCTTCGGGGGGCCCCTACAATGAGCAGTTCTTC	CASSPSGGPYNEQFF
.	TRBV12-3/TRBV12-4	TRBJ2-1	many	TGTGCCAGCAGTTGGCGGAGCGACAGCTACAATGAGCAGTTCTTC	CASSWRSDSYNEQFF
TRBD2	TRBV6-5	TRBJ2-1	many	TGTGCCAGCAGTTACTCTGGTAGCGGGGGGCGCAATGAGCAGTTCTTC	CASSYSGSGGRNEQFF
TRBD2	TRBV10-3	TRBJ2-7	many	TGTGCCATCAGTGAAGGCGGGAGCCGTTCCTACGAGCAGTACTTC	CAISEGGSRSYEQYF
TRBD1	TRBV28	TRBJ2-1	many	TGTGCCAGCAGTTCGCCGGGACAGGGAACCTCCTACAATGAGCAGTTCTTC	CASSSPGQGTSYNEQFF
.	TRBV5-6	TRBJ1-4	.	TGTGCCAGCAGCCAGGGGTCGGCCGAAAAACTGTTTTTT	CASSQGSAEKLFF
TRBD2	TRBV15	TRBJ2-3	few	TGTGCCAAGTGGACTAGCGGGGAGACAGATACGCAGTATTTT	CAKWTSGETDTQYF
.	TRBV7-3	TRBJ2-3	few	TGTGCCAGCAGCTTTGCTTCTAGCACAGATACGCAGTATTTT	CASSFASSTDTQYF
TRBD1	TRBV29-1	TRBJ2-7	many	TGCAGCGTTGAATGGATGGGGACAGGGGGTAGCTACGAGCAGTACTTC	CSVEWMGTGGSYEQYF